A single T cell receptor (beta chain) is shown here with its context. The sample originates from a study of shared clonotypes between healthy human individuals. Method: immunoSEQ multiplex PCR; TCRdb's copy keeps in-frame clones and lacks some. The data show 1.4 million or so clones, with approximately 98.5% seen just once and 0.36% held by the top ten. V trimming: 3 bases; J trimming: 2 bases; junction bases outside the gene matches: 6. This CDR3 region has 16 residues. The V gene's germline CDR1 is KGHSH and CDR2 LQKENI. The TCR was taken from a man aged 30 to 45 in good health. Sequenced input: naive CD4+ T cells sorted from blood. Subset: CD45RA+ positively selected. The chain carries TRBV18 and TRBJ2-1; 8 nucleotides match TRBD1. The CDR3 sequence: CASSPDRGPTYNEQFF. The CDR3 DNA follows: TGTGCCAGCTCACCCGACAGGGGCCCTACCTACAATGAGCAGTTCTTC.